The rows below give T cell receptor beta chains drawn from one sample of a study of CD8+CD57+ T cells in acquired aplastic anemia. TCRdb re-derived calls from the reads in MiXCR, one entry per CDR3 protein. Here the sample spans more than 150,000 distinct CDR3 sequences, approximately 52% being singletons. The sequenced material came from sorted CD4+, CD8+, or CD8+CD57+ T cells (not recorded which) from PBMCs. These receptors came from a human donor with aplastic anemia. The CDR3 runs from the conserved cysteine through the conserved F or W. D genes are given only for firm matches. Not all rows give a size; the values are once, few, many and, for expanded clones, a class.

TRBJ1-6 | NA | TRBV5-4 | many | TGTGCCAGCAGCTTGGAGGGAGGGAGAGTTAATTCACCCCTCCACTTT | CASSLEGGRVNSPLHF
TRBJ1-5 | NA | TRBV10-3 | NA | TGTGCCTCGAAGGGGAGCCCGAATCAGCCCCAGCATTTT | CASKGSPNQPQHF
TRBJ2-7 | TRBD1 | TRBV5-6 | NA | TGTGCCAGCAGCACAGGACAGGGAGGCTACGAGCAGTACTTC | CASSTGQGGYEQYF
TRBJ1-3 | NA | TRBV3-1 | many | TGTGCCAGCAGCCAGGGACGGGCTAACTCTGGAAACACCATATATTTT | CASSQGRANSGNTIYF
TRBJ2-5 | TRBD2 | TRBV7-8 | NA | TGTGCCAGCAGCTTGGTAGCGAGGGGGCTAGCGGGGTACCAAGAGACCCAGTACTTC | CASSLVARGLAGYQETQYF
TRBJ2-7 | NA | TRBV5-1 | many | TGCGCCAGCAGCGGGGGGCAGGGAGGGGTCTACGAGCAGTACTTC | CASSGGQGGVYEQYF
TRBJ2-3 | TRBD2 | TRBV10-1 | NA | TGCGCCGGGGGACTAGCGCTAATCACAGATACGCAGTATTTT | CAGGLALITDTQYF
TRBJ1-2 | NA | TRBV6-1 | many | TGTGCCAGCAGTCAAGGAGACAGGCAGTATGGCTACACCTTC | CASSQGDRQYGYTF
TRBJ1-1 | NA | TRBV18 | NA | TGTGCCAGCTCACCCGACATCAAATCGAACACTGAAGCTTTCTTT | CASSPDIKSNTEAFF
TRBJ2-1 | NA | TRBV7-8 | few | TGTGCCAGCAGGTCCACATGGGTCAATGAGCAGTTCTTC | CASRSTWVNEQFF
TRBJ2-3 | NA | TRBV12-3/TRBV12-4 | many | TGTGCCAGCAGGCCCTTCGGAGATACGCAGTATTTT | CASRPFGDTQYF
TRBJ1-5 | NA | TRBV9 | NA | TGTGCCAGCAGCCGGGGGAGGCATTTT | CASSRGRHF
TRBJ2-5 | NA | TRBV20-1 | NA | TGCAGTGCTCCCCCAGAGGTGGGGGGGGCGAAAGAGACCCAGTACTTC | CSAPPEVGGAKETQYF
TRBJ1-2 | NA | TRBV29-1 | NA | TGCAGCGTTGAAGAGGGCTACACCTTC | CSVEEGYTF
TRBJ2-5 | TRBD2 | TRBV7-2 | many | TGTGCCAGCAGCCCCGGACTAGCGGGGGGCGGAGGGACCCAGTACTTC | CASSPGLAGGGGTQYF
TRBJ2-1 | NA | TRBV7-8 | NA | TGTGCCAGCACCGAACAGGAAACGCTTTACAATGAGCAGTTCTTC | CASTEQETLYNEQFF
TRBJ1-4 | NA | TRBV10-1 | NA | TGCGCCAGCTGCCACAGGGTTGAAAAACTGTTTTTT | CASCHRVEKLFF
TRBJ2-7 | NA | TRBV5-8 | many | TGTGCCAGCAGCTCCCAAAGCTCCTACGAGCAGTACTTC | CASSSQSSYEQYF
TRBJ1-6 | TRBD1 | TRBV27 | many | TGTGCCAGCAGTGCAGGGGGCAGGAATTCACCCCTCCACTTT | CASSAGGRNSPLHF
TRBJ2-2 | NA | TRBV9 | many | TGTGCCAGCAGCGTCGCAACCGGGACTTTGAACACCGGGGAGCTGTTTTTT | CASSVATGTLNTGELFF
TRBJ2-6 | NA | TRBV5-6 | many | TGTGCCAGCAGCTTGAGCTCTGGGGCCAACGTCCTGACTTTC | CASSLSSGANVLTF
TRBJ2-7 | NA | TRBV18 | NA | TGCGCCAGCTCACCGGGGGGCAGCTACGAGCAGTACTTC | CASSPGGSYEQYF
TRBJ1-6 | TRBD1 | TRBV25-1 | NA | TGTGCCAGCAGTGAATACAGGGGGGAGAATTCACCCCTCCACTTT | CASSEYRGENSPLHF
TRBJ1-2 | NA | TRBV25-1 | NA | TGTGCCAGCAGATGGGGCTGGGACTATGGCTACACCTTC | CASRWGWDYGYTF
TRBJ2-5 | NA | TRBV9 | NA | TGTGCCAGCAGCGTAGGGACGACCCAGTACTTC | CASSVGTTQYF
TRBJ1-6 | TRBD1 | TRBV20-1 | NA | TGCAGTGCTAGAGCAGGGACAGCTCCCTATAATTCACCCCTCCACTTT | CSARAGTAPYNSPLHF
TRBJ1-5 | TRBD1 | TRBV29-1 | NA | TGCAGCGGGGGGACAGGGTTCGATCAGCCCCAGCATTTT | CSGGTGFDQPQHF
TRBJ2-1 | TRBD2 | TRBV5-1 | few | TGCGCCAGCAGCTTGGTGGGGAGGGGACTAGCGGCCTCCTACAATGAGCAGTTCTTC | CASSLVGRGLAASYNEQFF
TRBJ2-5 | TRBD1 | TRBV15 | NA | TGTGCCACCAGCAGAGATCAGGGGACAGCCGAGATCCAGTACTTC | CATSRDQGTAEIQYF
TRBJ2-5 | TRBD2 | TRBV19 | many | TGTGCCAGTAGCCTCTACCTCAGGGGACTAGCGGGAGGGGTGGAGACCCAGTACTTC | CASSLYLRGLAGGVETQYF